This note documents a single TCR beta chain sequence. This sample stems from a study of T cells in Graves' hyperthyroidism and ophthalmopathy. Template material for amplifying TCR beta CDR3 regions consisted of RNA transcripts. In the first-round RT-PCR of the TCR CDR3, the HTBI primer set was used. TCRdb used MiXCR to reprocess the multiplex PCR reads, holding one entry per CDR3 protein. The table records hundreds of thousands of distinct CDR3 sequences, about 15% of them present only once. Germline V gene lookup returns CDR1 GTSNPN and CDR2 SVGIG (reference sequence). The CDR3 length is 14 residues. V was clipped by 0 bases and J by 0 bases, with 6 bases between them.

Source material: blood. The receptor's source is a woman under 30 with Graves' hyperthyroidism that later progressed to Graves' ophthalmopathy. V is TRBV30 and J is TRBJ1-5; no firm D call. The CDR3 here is CAWSVPNSNQPQHF. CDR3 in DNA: TGTGCCTGGAGTGTTCCCAATAGCAATCAGCCCCAGCATTTT.